This T cell receptor (beta chain) was obtained from a study of blood T cell repertoires in COVID-19. Across the study: Sites across the United States, Italy and Spain contributed samples from acute and convalescent COVID-19. The analysed material was cDNA or gDNA that came from T cells, B-cell-depleted T cells, or PBMCs.

CDR3 length: 15 residues. Unmatched junction bases numbered 5, after V lost 3 bases and J lost 5 bases. CDR1 and CDR2 (germline): SGDLS, YYNGEE. Sequencing used immunoSEQ multiplex PCR; TCRdb keeps in-frame clones, though not all of them. Of roughly 200,000 clones listed, more than 75% were seen once; the top ten hold about 6%. The chain couples TRBV9 to TRBJ2-1, with 10 bases that match TRBD2. The sequenced material came from PBMCs or T cells enriched from blood (not recorded which). This sequence originates from a man in his forties with acute COVID-19. The CDR3 here is CASSGTSGAHNEQFF. The CDR3, as DNA: TGTGCCAGCAGCGGCACTAGCGGGGCCCACAATGAGCAGTTCTTC. Complete variable domain (other parts from reference TRBV9 and TRBJ2-1): DSGVTQTPKHLITATGQRVTLRCSPRSGDLSVYWYQQSLDQGLQFLIQYYNGEERAKGNILERFSAQQFPDLHSELNLSSLELGDSALYFCASSGTSGAHNEQFFGPGTRLTVL.